Shown below are 3 T cell receptor beta chains from a single sample sequenced in a study of CD8+ T cells in alopecia areata. After isolation, RNA underwent reverse transcription to generate cDNA as the sequencing template. The assay was immunoSEQ multiplex PCR, and TCRdb's table has in-frame clones only and misses some. The sample consists of just over 150,000 clones, around half of them appearing once. Source: CD8+ T cells sorted from blood, taken at week 0. Receptor source: a human donor with alopecia areata.

This clone was seen more than once but under ten times. CDR3 region: CASSLQRGLYNEQFF. CDR3 DNA sequence: TGCGCCAGCAGCTTGCAGCGGGGGCTCTACAATGAGCAGTTCTTC. V is TRBV5-1 and J is TRBJ2-1; 8 bases map to TRBD2. J was trimmed by 3 bases and V by 1 base; bases with no gene match: 3. This CDR3 is 15 amino acids long. CDR1 is SGHRS, CDR2 YFSETQ, per germline.

This clone was detected a few times. The chain is built from TRBV29-1 and TRBJ1-5; D unclear. The V end lost 0 bases, the J end lost 3 bases, and 6 bases lay between the germline ends. Germline V gene lookup returns CDR1 SQVTM and CDR2 ANQGSEA. The CDR3 is 13 amino acids. CDR3 DNA sequence: TGCAGCGTTGAAGAGGGGAACAATCAGCCCCAGCATTTT. It yields the protein CSVEEGNNQPQHF.

There are a few counts of this clone. Here the CDR3 DNA reads TGTGCCAGCAGCTCCGGACAGGGACTTGGGGCTTTCTTT. This encodes CASSSGQGLGAFF. This rearrangement joins TRBV7-8 to TRBJ1-1, with TRBD1 matching over 8 bases. The CDR3 is made up of 13 amino acids. The ends lost 4 bases at V and 11 bases at J; junction bases unmatched: 9. CDR1 SGHVS and CDR2 FQNEAQ come from the germline V gene.